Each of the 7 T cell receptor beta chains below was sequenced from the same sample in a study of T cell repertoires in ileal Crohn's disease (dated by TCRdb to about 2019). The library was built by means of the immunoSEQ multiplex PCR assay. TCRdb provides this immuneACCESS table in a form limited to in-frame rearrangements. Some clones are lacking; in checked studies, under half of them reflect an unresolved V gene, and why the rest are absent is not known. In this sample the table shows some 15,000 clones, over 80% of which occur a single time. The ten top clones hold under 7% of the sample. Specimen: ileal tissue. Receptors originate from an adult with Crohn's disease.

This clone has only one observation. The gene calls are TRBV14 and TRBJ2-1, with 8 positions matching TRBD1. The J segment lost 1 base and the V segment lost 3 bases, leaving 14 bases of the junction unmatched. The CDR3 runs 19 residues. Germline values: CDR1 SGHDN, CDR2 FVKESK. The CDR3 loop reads CASSHTQGGTVPSYNEQFF. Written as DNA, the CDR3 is TGTGCCAGCAGCCATACACAGGGGGGTACCGTTCCTTCCTACAATGAGCAGTTCTTC.

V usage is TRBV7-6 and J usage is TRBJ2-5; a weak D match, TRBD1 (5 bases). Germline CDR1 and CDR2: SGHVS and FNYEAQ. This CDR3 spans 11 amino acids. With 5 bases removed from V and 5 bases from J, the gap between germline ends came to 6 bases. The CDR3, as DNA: TGTGCCAGCAGCCCAGGGGAGACCCAGTACTTC. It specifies CASSPGETQYF.

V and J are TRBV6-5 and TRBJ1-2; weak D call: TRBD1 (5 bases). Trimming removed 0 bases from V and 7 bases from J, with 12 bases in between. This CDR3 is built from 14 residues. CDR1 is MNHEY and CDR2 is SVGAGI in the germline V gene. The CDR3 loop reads CASSYSGQEGGYTF. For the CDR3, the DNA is TGTGCCAGCAGTTACTCGGGGCAGGAAGGTGGCTACACCTTC.

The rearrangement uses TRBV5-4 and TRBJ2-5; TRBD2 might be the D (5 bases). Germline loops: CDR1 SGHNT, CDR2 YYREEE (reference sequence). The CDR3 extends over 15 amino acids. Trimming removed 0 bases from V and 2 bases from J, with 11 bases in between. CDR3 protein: CASSLVSSKQETQYF. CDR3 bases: TGTGCCAGCAGCTTGGTATCTAGCAAACAAGAGACCCAGTACTTC.

CDR3 protein: CASSSLQGDNEQFF. The CDR3 DNA follows: TGCGCCAGCAGCTCCTTACAGGGGGACAATGAGCAGTTCTTC. The chain is built from TRBV5-1 and TRBJ2-1, with 8 nucleotides matching TRBD1. CDR1 and CDR2 from the germline V gene are SGHRS and YFSETQ. After removal of 3 bases from V and 5 bases from J, the junction contained 4 bases not matched to a gene. CDR3 length: 14 amino acids. The full variable domain, its missing parts supplied by reference TRBV5-1 and TRBJ2-1, is KAGVTQTPRYLIKTRGQQVTLSCSPISGHRSVSWYQQTPGQGLQFLFEYFSETQRNKGNFPGRFSGRQFSNSRSEMNVSTLELGDSALYLCASSSLQGDNEQFFGPGTRLTVL.

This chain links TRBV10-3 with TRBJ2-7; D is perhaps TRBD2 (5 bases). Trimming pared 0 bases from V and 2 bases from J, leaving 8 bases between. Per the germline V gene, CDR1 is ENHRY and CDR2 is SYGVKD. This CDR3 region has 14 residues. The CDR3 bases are TGTGCCATCAGTGAGTCGGACTCAACCTACGAGCAGTACTTC. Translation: CAISESDSTYEQYF.

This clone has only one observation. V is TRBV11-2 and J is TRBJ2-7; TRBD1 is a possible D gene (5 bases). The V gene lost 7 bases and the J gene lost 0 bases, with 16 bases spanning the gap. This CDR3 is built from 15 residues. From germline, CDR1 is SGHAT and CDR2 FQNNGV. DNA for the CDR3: TGTGCCAGCACCCGCAAAACAGACAGCTCCTACGAGCAGTACTTC. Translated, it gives CASTRKTDSSYEQYF.